This TCR beta chain was observed in a study of technical replicates of blood from a handful of donors. Germline CDR1 ENHRY, CDR2 SYGVKD. The CDR3 consists of 13 residues. V lost 7 bases to trimming and J lost 3 bases; unmatched junction nucleotides: 6. Profiling relied on immunoSEQ multiplex PCR, and the TCRdb table lists in-frame clones only, not all of them. The data hold tens of thousands of clones, with approximately 94% observed a single time. The specimen was T cells isolated from PBMCs. This clonotype was obtained from a human donor in good health. V usage is TRBV10-3 and J usage is TRBJ2-7; 7 bases fit TRBD1. This chain's CDR3 is CAITPGQYYEQYF. For the CDR3, the DNA is TGTGCCATCACCCCGGGACAGTACTACGAGCAGTACTTC.